A single T cell receptor (beta chain) is shown here with its context. Its antigen is undetermined. Per sample, at least 5 micrograms of total RNA were extracted. The data are from a study of blood T cells in healthy people across ages. Primed by a sample-barcoded 5' primer and a J-beta primer mix, a second PCR proceeded for about 7 to 11 cycles. MiXCR, run by TCRdb on the 5' RACE reads, gives a single entry per CDR3 protein. Among 1.5 million to 2 million distinct CDR3 sequences listed, 28% were seen once. Study observations and caveats: The unsorted PBMCs prevented any conclusive comparison of naive versus antigen-experienced cells. Observed TCR beta diversity showed a strong correlation with the percentage of naive T cells as measured by flow cytometry. Greater diversity and more naive CD4+ cells were seen in long-lived donors than in aged donors.

J gave up 7 bases and V 6 bases, and 7 bases lay outside the gene matches. Germline loops: CDR1 DFQATT, CDR2 SNEGSKA (reference sequence). The CDR3 has 15 residues. The sequence derives from a woman aged 25-40 years in good health. The V and J genes are TRBV20-1 and TRBJ2-1; 15 bases are shared with TRBD2. The sample consisted of blood. The CDR3 DNA sequence: TGCAGTGCGCGGACTAGCGGGAGGGCTCGTAATGAGCAGTTCTTC. Amino acids: CSARTSGRARNEQFF.